This record covers a single T cell receptor (beta chain). Per the authors' pipeline: By means of reference gene primer amplification, nucleated cell counts were estimated. Measured with immunoSEQ multiplex PCR; TCRdb has only the in-frame clones, and not every one. The V and J calls and the clone size are those of that table, but D and trimming were determined from the DNA. The top ten clones hold approximately 15% of a sample with 75,000 to 100,000 clones, around 87% of them seen once. The data derive from a study of blood T cell repertoires in COVID-19. Across the whole study: Acute and convalescent COVID-19 specimens originated in the United States, Italy and Spain. The cDNA or gDNA used as material had been derived from T cells, B-cell-depleted T cells, or PBMCs.

J was trimmed by 0 bases and V by 4 bases; bases with no gene match: 8. Looked up from germline, CDR1 is LNHDA and CDR2 is SQIVND (reference sequence). The CDR3 is 16 residues long. Input material: peripheral blood. The origin of this receptor is a human donor in a cohort sampled during active COVID-19. The chain has TRBV19 and TRBJ1-2; TRBD1 agrees at 7 bases. CDR3 DNA sequence: TGTGCCAGTAGTAGTATACAGGGGACCGCTAACTATGGCTACACCTTC. The encoded protein is CASSSIQGTANYGYTF.